Listed here is a single TCR beta chain. Its specificity is unknown. Genomic DNA acted as the template from which TCR beta VDJ combination and CDR3 sequence profiling were carried out. In TCRdb, the reads were re-called with MiXCR into one record per CDR3 protein. This sample has over 150,000 distinct CDR3 sequences, with roughly 60% found just once. V was pared by 3 bases and J by 4 bases, with 7 bases of the junction left unmatched. In germline, CDR1 is DFQATT, CDR2 SNEGSKA (reference sequence). The CDR3 consists of 15 residues. This sample stems from a study of CD8+CD57+ T cells in acquired aplastic anemia. Findings and caveats of the study: In CD8+ cells, Simpson's diversity showed no significant difference between patients and controls.

Only patients with CD8+CD57+ cell expansion on flow cytometry were chosen for sequencing. Sequenced: sorted CD4+, CD8+, or CD8+CD57+ T cells (not recorded which) from PBMCs. The receptor comes from a human donor with aplastic anemia. The chain combines TRBV20-1 with TRBJ1-5, with 9 bases fitting TRBD1. CDR3 loop: CSASPPGTGNQPQHF. The CDR3 DNA reads TGCAGTGCTAGCCCACCCGGGACAGGGAATCAGCCCCAGCATTTT.